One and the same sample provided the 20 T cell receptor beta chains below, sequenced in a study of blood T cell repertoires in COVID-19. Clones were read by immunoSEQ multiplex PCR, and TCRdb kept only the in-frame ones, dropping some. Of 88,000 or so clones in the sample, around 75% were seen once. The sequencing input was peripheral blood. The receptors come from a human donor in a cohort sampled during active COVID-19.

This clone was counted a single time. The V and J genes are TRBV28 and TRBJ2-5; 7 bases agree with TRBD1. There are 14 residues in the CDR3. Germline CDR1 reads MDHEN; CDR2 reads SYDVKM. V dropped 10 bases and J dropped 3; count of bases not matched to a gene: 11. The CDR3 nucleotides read TGTGCCACCCAAAGGGCAGGGGGTGAAGAGACCCAGTACTTC. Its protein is CATQRAGGEETQYF.

The CDR3, as DNA: TGTGCCAGCAGCCGTGACAATCATCCCTACGAGCAGTACTTC. Translating it yields CASSRDNHPYEQYF. The chain combines TRBV7-9 with TRBJ2-7; D remains unclear. Trimming cost V 5 bases and J 2 bases, with 13 bases left between them. From germline, CDR1 is SEHNR and CDR2 FQNEAQ (reference sequence). CDR3 size: 14 residues.

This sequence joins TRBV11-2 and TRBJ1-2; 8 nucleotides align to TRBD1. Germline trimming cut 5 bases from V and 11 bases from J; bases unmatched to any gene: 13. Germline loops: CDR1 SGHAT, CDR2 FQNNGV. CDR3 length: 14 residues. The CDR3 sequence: CASSPGRTGQPYTF. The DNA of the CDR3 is TGTGCCAGCAGCCCGGGGAGGACAGGGCAGCCGTACACCTTC.

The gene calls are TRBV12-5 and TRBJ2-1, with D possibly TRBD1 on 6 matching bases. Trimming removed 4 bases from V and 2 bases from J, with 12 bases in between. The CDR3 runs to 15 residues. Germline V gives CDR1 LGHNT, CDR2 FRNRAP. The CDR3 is CASGSQGWTYNEQFF. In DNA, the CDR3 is TGTGCTAGTGGTTCACAGGGTTGGACCTACAATGAGCAGTTCTTC.

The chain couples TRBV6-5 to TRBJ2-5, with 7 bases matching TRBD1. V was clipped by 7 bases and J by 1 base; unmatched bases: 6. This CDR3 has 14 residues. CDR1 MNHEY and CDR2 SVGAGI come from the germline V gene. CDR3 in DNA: TGTGCCAGCACTCTTGGGACAGCCCAAGAGACCCAGTACTTC. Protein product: CASTLGTAQETQYF.

CDR3 protein: CASRGPGDEQFF. The CDR3, as DNA: TGTGCCAGCAGGGGGCCGGGTGATGAGCAGTTCTTC. This rearrangement joins TRBV7-3 to TRBJ2-1; a weak D match, TRBD1 (5 bases). The CDR3 consists of 12 residues. Between the trimmed V and J ends, which lost 6 bases and 8 bases, there was a span of 11 bases. Germline V lookup: CDR1 SGHTA, CDR2 FQGTGA.

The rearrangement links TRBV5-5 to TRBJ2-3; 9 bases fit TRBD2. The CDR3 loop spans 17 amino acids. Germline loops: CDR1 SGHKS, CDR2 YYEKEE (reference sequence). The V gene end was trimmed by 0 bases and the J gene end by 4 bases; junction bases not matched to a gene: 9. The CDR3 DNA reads TGTGCCAGCAGCTTGGGGGGCGGGAGGGGCCCCGCAGATACGCAGTATTTT. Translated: CASSLGGGRGPADTQYF.

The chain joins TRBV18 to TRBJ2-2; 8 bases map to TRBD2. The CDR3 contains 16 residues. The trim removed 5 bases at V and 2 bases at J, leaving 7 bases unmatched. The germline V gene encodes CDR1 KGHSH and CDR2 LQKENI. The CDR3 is CASSIAGHQNTGELFF. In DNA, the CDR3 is TGTGCCAGCTCAATAGCGGGACACCAAAACACCGGGGAGCTGTTTTTT.

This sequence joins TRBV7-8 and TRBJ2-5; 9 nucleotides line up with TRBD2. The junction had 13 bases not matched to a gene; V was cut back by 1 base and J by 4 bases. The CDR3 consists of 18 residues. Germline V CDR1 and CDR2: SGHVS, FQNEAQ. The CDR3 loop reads CASSLEVVAGGRGETQYF. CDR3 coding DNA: TGTGCCAGCAGCTTAGAAGTTGTGGCCGGCGGGAGGGGAGAGACCCAGTACTTC.

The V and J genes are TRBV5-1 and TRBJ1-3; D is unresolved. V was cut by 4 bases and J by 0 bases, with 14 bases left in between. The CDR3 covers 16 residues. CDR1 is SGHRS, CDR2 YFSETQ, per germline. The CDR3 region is CASSTSGTRSGNTIYF. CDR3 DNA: TGCGCCAGCAGCACCAGTGGTACCCGCTCTGGAAACACCATATATTTT.

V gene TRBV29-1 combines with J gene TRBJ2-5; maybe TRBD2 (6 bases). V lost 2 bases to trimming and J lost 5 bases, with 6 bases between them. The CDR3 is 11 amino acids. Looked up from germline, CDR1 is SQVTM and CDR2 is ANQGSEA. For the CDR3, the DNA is TGCAGCGTTGAACTAGCGGAGACCCAGTACTTC. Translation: CSVELAETQYF. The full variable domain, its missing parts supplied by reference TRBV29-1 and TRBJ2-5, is SAVISQKPSRDICQRGTSLTIQCQVDSQVTMMFWYRQQPGQSLTLIATANQGSEATYESGFVIDKFPISRPNLTFSTLTVSNMSPEDSSIYLCSVELAETQYFGPGTRLLVL.

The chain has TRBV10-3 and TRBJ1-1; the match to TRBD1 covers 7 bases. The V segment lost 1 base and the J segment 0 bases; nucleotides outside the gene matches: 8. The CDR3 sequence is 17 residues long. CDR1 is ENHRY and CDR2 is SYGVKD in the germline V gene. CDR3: CAISEWGKGAMNTEAFF. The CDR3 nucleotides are TGTGCCATCAGTGAGTGGGGAAAGGGGGCGATGAACACTGAAGCTTTCTTT.

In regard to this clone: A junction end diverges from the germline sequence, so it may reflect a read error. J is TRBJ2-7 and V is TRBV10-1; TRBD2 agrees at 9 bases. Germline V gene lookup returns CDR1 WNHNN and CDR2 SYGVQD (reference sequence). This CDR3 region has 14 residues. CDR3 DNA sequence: TGCGCCACCAGTGGGCGGGGGGGACCTACCGAGCAGTACTTC. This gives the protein CATSGRGGPTEQYF.

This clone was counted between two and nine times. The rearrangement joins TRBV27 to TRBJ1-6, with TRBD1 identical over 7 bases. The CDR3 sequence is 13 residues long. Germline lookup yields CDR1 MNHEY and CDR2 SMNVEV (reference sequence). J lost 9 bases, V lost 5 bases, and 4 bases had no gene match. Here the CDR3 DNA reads TGTGCCAGCAGTCCAGGGGGAGGTTCACCCCTCCACTTT. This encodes CASSPGGGSPLHF.

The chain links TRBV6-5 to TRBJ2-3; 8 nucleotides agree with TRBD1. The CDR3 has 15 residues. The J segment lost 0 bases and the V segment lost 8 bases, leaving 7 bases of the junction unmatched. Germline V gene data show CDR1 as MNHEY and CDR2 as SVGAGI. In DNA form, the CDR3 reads TGTGCCAGCGGGGACCAGGGGGCTAGCACAGATACGCAGTATTTT. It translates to CASGDQGASTDTQYF.

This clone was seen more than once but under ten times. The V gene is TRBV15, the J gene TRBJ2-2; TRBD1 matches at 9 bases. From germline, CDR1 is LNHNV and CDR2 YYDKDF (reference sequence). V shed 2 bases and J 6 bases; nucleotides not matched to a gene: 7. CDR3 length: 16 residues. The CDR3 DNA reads TGTGCCACCAGCAGACTTACAACAGGGGGCCCCGGGGAGCTGTTTTTT. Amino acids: CATSRLTTGGPGELFF.

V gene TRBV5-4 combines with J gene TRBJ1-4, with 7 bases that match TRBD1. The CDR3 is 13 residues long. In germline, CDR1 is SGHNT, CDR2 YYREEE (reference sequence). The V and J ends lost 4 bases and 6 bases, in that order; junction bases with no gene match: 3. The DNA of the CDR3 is TGTGCCAGCAGCCTCGGACAGGATGAAAAACTGTTTTTT. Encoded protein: CASSLGQDEKLFF.

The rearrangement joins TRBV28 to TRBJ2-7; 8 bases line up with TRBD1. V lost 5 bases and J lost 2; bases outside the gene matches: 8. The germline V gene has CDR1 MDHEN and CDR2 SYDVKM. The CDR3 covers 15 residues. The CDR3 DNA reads TGTGCCAGCAGTACACCAACAGGGGGAACCTACGAGCAGTACTTC. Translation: CASSTPTGGTYEQYF.

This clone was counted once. CDR3 sequence: CASSFEIRGPNSPLHF. Here the CDR3 DNA reads TGTGCCAGCAGTTTCGAAATCAGGGGGCCCAATTCACCCCTCCACTTT. The V and J genes are TRBV6-5 and TRBJ1-6, with 8 bases matching TRBD1. The CDR3 consists of 16 residues. V dropped 4 bases and J dropped 7; count of bases not matched to a gene: 9. CDR1 is MNHEY and CDR2 is SVGAGI in the germline V gene.

The CDR3: CATSRRRGVYEQYF. In nucleotides, the CDR3 is TGTGCCACCAGCCGAAGACGCGGGGTCTACGAGCAGTACTTC. The rearrangement joins TRBV15 to TRBJ2-7, with a possible D match to TRBD2 (6 bases). Germline V lookup: CDR1 LNHNV, CDR2 YYDKDF (reference sequence). The CDR3 extends over 14 amino acids. V was shortened by 5 bases and J by 3 bases, with 14 bases between the two germline ends.